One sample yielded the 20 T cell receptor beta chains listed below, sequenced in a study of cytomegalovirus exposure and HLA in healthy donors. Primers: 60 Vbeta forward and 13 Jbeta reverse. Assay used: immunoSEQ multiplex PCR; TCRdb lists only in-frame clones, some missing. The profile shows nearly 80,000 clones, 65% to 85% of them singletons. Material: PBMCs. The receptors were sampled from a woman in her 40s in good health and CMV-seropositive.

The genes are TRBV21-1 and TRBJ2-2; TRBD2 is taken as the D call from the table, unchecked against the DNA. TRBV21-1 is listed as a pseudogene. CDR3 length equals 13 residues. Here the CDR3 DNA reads TGTGTGCAAGCGGGGGTGGACACCGGGGAGCTGTTTTTT. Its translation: CVQAGVDTGELFF.

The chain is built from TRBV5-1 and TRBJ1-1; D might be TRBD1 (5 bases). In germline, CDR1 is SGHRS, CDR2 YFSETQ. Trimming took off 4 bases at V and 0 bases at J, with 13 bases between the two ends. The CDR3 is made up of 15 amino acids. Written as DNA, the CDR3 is TGCGCCAGCAGCCAACTGACAGCTTTGAACACTGAAGCTTTCTTT. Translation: CASSQLTALNTEAFF.

The CDR3 bases are TGTGCCAGCCGACAGGGCGATGGCTACACCTTC. Protein product: CASRQGDGYTF. The chain couples TRBV19 to TRBJ1-2; 7 nucleotides agree with TRBD1. CDR3 length: 11 residues. V dropped 9 bases and J dropped 6; count of bases not matched to a gene: 4. Germline CDR1 reads LNHDA; CDR2 reads SQIVND (reference sequence).

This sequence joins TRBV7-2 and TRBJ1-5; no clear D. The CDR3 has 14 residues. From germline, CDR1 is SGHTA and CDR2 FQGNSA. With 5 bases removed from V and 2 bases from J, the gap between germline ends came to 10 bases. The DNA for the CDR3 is TGTGCCAGCAGCCTCGGTATAGGCAATCAGCCCCAGCATTTT. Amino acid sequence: CASSLGIGNQPQHF.

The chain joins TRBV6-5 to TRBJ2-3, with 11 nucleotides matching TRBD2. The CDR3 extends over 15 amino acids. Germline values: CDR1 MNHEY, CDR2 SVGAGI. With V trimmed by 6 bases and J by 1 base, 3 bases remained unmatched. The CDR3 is CASSRSGRGTDTQYF. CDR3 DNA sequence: TGTGCCAGCAGCCGTAGCGGGAGGGGCACAGATACGCAGTATTTT.

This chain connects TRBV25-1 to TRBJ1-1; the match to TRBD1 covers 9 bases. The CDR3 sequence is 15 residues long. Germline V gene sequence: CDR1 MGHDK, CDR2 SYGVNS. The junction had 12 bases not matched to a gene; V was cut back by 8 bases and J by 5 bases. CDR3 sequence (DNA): TGTGCCAGCCGACGGGACAGGGCCGAGGGGACTGAAGCTTTCTTT. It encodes CASRRDRAEGTEAFF.

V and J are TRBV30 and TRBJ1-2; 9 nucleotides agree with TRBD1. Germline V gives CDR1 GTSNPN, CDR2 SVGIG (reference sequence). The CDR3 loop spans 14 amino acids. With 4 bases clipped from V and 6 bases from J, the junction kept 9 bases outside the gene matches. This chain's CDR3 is CAWTLLTGGNGYTF. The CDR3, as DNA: TGTGCCTGGACCTTACTTACAGGGGGCAATGGCTACACCTTC.

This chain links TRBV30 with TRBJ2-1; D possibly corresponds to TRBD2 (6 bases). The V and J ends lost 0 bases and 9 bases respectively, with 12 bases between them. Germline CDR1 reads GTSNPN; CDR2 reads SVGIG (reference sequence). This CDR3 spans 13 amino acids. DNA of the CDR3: TGTGCCTGGAGTGTATCGGGAGAGGCTGAGCAGTTCTTC. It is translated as CAWSVSGEAEQFF. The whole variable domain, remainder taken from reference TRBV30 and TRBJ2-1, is SQTIHQWPATLVQPVGSPLSLECTVEGTSNPNLYWYRQAAGRGLQLLFYSVGIGQISSEVPQNLSASRPQDRQFILSSKKLLLSDSGFYLCAWSVSGEAEQFFGPGTRLTVL.

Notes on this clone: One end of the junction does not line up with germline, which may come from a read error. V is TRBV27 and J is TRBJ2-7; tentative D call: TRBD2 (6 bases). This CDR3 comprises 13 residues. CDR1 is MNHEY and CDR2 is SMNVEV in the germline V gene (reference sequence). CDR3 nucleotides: TGTGCCAGCAGTTTCCCCGGAGGGTACGGGCAGTACTTC. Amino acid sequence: CASSFPGGYGQYF.

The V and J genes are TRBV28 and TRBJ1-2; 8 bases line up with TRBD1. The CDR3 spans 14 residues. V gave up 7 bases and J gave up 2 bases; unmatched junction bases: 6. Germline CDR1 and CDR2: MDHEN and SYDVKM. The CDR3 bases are TGTGCCAGCACCCTCCACAGGGGGAACTATGGCTACACCTTC. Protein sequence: CASTLHRGNYGYTF.

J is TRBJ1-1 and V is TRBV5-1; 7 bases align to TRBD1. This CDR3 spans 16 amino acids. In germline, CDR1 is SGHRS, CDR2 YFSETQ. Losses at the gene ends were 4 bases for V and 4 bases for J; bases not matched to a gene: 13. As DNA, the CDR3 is TGCGCCAGCAGCCGGAGTACCGGGACAGTCAGCACTGAAGCTTTCTTT. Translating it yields CASSRSTGTVSTEAFF. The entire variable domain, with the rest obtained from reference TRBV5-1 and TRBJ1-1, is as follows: KAGVTQTPRYLIKTRGQQVTLSCSPISGHRSVSWYQQTPGQGLQFLFEYFSETQRNKGNFPGRFSGRQFSNSRSEMNVSTLELGDSALYLCASSRSTGTVSTEAFFGQGTRLTVV.

CDR3 protein: CASNQGLESPLHF. The CDR3, as DNA: TGTGCCAGTAACCAGGGGTTAGAGTCACCCCTCCACTTT. The chain links TRBV19 to TRBJ1-6, with D perhaps matching TRBD1 (6 bases). The CDR3 totals 13 residues. Trimming removed 7 bases from V and 10 bases from J, with 14 bases in between. CDR1 is LNHDA and CDR2 is SQIVND in the germline V gene (reference sequence).

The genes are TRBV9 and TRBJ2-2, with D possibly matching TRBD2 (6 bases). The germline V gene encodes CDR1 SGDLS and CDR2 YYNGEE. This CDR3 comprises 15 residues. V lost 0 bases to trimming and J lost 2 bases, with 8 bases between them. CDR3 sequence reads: CASSVGLGNTGELFF. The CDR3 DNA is TGTGCCAGCAGCGTAGGACTAGGCAACACCGGGGAGCTGTTTTTT.

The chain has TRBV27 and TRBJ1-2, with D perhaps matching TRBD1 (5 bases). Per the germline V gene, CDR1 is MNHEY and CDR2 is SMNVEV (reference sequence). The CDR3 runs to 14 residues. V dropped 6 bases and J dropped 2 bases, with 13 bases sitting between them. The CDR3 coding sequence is TGTGCCAGCAGCCTTAATCGGGGGAACTATGGCTACACCTTC. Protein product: CASSLNRGNYGYTF.

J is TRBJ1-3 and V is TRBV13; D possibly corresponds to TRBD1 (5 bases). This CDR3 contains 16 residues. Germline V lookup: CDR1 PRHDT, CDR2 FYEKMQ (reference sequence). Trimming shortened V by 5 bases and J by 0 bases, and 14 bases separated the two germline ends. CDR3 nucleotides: TGTGCCAGCAGCAACAGGCTTGCGCACTCTGGAAACACCATATATTTT. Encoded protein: CASSNRLAHSGNTIYF.

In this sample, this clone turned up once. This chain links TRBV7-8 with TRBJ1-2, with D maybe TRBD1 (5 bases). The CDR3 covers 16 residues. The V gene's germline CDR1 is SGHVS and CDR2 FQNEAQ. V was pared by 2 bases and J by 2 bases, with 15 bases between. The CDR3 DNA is TGTGCCAGCAGCTTAATTGGGGGTAGCGGGAACTATGGCTACACCTTC. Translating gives CASSLIGGSGNYGYTF.

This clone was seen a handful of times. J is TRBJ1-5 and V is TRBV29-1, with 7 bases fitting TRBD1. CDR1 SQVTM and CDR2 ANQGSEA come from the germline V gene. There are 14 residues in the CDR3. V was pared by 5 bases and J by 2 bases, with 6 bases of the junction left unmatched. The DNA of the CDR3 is TGCAGCGTTCTGACAGGGAGCGGCAATCAGCCCCAGCATTTT. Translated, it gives CSVLTGSGNQPQHF. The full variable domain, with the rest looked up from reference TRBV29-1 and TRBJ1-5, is SAVISQKPSRDICQRGTSLTIQCQVDSQVTMMFWYRQQPGQSLTLIATANQGSEATYESGFVIDKFPISRPNLTFSTLTVSNMSPEDSSIYLCSVLTGSGNQPQHFGDGTRLSIL.

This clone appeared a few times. This chain's CDR3 is CASSAQGNTEAFF. The CDR3 DNA follows: TGTGCCAGCAGTGCACAGGGGAACACTGAAGCTTTCTTT. This chain joins TRBV6-4 and TRBJ1-1; weak D call: TRBD1 (6 bases). V gave up 4 bases and J gave up 1 base, with 7 bases separating them. There are 13 residues in the CDR3. Germline V gives CDR1 MRHNA, CDR2 SNTAGT.

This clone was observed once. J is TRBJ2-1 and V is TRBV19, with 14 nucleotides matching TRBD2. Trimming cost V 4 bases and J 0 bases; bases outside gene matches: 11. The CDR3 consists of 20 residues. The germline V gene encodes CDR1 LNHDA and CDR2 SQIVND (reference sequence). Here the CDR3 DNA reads TGTGCCAGTAGTACCCTCAGACTAGCGGGAGGGCCGAGCTCCTACAATGAGCAGTTCTTC. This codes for CASSTLRLAGGPSSYNEQFF. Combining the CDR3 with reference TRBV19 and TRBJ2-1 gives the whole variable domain DGGITQSPKYLFRKEGQNVTLSCEQNLNHDAMYWYRQDPGQGLRLIYYSQIVNDFQKGDIAEGYSVSREKKESFPLTVTSAQKNPTAFYLCASSTLRLAGGPSSYNEQFFGPGTRLTVL.

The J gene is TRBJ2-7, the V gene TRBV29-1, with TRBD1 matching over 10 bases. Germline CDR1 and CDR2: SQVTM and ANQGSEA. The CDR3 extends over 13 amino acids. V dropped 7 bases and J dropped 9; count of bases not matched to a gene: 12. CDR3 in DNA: TGCAGCGCCGCAACGGGGACAGGGGCCACGCAGTACTTC. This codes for CSAATGTGATQYF.